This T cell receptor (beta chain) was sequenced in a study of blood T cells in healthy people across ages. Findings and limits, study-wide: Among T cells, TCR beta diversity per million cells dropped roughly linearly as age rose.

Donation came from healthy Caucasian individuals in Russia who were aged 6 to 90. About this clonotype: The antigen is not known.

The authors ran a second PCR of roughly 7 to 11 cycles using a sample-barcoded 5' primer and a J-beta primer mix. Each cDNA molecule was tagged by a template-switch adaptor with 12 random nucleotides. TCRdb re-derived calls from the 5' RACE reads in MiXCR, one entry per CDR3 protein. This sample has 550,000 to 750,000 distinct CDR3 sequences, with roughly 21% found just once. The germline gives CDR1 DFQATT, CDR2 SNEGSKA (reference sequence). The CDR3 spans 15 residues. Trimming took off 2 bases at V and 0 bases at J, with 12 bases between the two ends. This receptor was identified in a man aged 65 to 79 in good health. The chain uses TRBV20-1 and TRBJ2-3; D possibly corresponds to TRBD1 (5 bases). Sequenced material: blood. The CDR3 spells CSARSGASSTDTQYF. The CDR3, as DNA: TGCAGTGCTAGATCTGGGGCCAGCAGCACAGATACGCAGTATTTT.